This T cell receptor (beta chain) was retrieved from a study of glioma-infiltrating T cells. Findings and limits, study-wide: Gliomas, especially low-grade, showed above-expected tissue-blood divergence; non-neoplastic patients showed below. Only very few CDR3 sequences appeared in both tissue and blood.

Using RNA template, CDR3s of TCR alpha and beta were amplified with iRepertoire arm-PCR. For one-step reverse transcription and amplification, roughly 85-450 ng of tissue mRNA or PBMC total RNA was used. In TCRdb, the multiplex PCR reads were re-called with MiXCR into one record per CDR3 protein. The data show some 160,000 distinct CDR3 sequences, with under 55% seen just once and roughly 5.4% held by the top ten. In the case of this clonotype: What it binds is not known.

CDR3 length: 14 residues. V lost 6 bases to trimming and J lost 12 bases, with 21 bases between them. Germline V gene lookup returns CDR1 MNHNY and CDR2 SVGAGI (reference sequence). Specimen: glioma tissue, nonneoplastic brain tissue, or PBMCs (not recorded which). The chain has TRBV6-6 and TRBJ2-1; D might be TRBD2 (5 bases). The TCR comes from a human donor with low-grade glioma or glioblastoma, undergoing nonglioma brain surgery, or in good health (not recorded which). This chain's CDR3 is CASRASLAYNGQFF. The DNA of the CDR3 is TGTGCCAGCAGGGCAAGTCTAGCCTACAACGGGCAGTTCTTC.